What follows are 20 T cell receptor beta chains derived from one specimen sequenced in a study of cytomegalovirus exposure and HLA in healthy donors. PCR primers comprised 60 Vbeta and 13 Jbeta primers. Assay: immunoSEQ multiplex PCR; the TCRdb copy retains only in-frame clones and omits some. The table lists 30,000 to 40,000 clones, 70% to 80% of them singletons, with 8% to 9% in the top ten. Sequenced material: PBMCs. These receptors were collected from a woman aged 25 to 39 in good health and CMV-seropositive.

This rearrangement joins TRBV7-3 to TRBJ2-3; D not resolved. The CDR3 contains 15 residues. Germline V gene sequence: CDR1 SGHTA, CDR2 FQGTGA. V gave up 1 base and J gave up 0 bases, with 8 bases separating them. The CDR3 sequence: CASSLRARSTDTQYF. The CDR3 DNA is TGTGCCAGCAGCTTAAGGGCACGGAGCACAGATACGCAGTATTTT.

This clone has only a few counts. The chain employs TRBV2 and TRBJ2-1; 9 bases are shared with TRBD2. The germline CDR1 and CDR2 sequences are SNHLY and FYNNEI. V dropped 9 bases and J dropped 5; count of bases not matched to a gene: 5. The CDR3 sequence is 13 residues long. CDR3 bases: TGTGCCAGGCGCGGGACTAGCAACAATGAGCAGTTCTTC. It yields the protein CARRGTSNNEQFF.

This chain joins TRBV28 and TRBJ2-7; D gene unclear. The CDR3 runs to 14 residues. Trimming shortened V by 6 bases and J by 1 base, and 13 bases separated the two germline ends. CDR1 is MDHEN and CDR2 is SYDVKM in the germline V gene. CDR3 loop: CASSLTRPSYEQYF. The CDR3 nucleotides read TGTGCCAGCAGCCTAACGCGGCCGTCCTACGAGCAGTACTTC.

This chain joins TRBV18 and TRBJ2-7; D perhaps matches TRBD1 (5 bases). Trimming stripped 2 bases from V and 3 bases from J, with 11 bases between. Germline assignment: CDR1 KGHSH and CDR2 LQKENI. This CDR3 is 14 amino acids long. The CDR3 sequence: CASSPAGHLYEQYF. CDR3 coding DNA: TGTGCCAGCTCACCAGCTGGACACCTCTACGAGCAGTACTTC.

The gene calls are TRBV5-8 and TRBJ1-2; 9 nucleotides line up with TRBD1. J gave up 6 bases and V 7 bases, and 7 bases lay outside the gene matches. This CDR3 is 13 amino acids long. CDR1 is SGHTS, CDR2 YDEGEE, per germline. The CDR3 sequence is CASRDRVLNGYTF. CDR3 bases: TGTGCCAGCCGGGACAGGGTGCTTAATGGCTACACCTTC.

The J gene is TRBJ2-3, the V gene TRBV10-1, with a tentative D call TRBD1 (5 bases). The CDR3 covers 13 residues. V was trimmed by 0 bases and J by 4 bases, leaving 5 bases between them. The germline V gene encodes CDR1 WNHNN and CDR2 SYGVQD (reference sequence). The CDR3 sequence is CASSESGADTQYF. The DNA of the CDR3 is TGCGCCAGCAGTGAGTCAGGGGCAGATACGCAGTATTTT.

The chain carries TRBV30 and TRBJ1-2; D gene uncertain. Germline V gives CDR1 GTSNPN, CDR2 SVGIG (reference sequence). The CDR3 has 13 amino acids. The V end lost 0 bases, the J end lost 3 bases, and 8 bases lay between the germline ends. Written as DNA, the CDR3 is TGTGCCTGGAGTGTACTGTTCCACTATGGCTACACCTTC. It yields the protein CAWSVLFHYGYTF.

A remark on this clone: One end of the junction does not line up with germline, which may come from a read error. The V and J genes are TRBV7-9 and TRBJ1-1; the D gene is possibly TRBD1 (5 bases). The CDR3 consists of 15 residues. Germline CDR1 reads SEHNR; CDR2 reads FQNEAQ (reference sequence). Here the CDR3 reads CSSSPDGAVNTEAFF. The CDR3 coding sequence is TGTTCCAGCAGCCCAGATGGGGCTGTGAACACTGAAGCTTTCTTT.

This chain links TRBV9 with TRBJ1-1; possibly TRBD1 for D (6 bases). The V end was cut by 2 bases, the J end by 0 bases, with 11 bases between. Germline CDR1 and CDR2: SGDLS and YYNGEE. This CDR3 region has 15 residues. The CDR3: CASSVSGDMNTEAFF. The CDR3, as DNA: TGTGCCAGCAGCGTTTCAGGGGACATGAACACTGAAGCTTTCTTT.

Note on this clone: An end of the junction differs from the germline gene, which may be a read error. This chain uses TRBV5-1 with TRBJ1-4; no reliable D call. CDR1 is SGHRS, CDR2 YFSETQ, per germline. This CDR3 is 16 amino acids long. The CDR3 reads CARSGYAGATNEKLFF. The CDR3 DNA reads TGCGCCCGCAGCGGGTACGCGGGTGCAACTAATGAAAAACTGTTTTTC.

The CDR3 spells CASRVGLAGNTGELFF. CDR3 DNA: TGTGCCAGCAGAGTGGGACTAGCGGGGAACACCGGGGAGCTGTTTTTT. The chain has TRBV5-4 and TRBJ2-2; 12 positions agree with TRBD2. V lost 5 bases to trimming and J lost 1 base; unmatched junction nucleotides: 3. The CDR3 is 16 amino acids. Germline lookup yields CDR1 SGHNT and CDR2 YYREEE (reference sequence).

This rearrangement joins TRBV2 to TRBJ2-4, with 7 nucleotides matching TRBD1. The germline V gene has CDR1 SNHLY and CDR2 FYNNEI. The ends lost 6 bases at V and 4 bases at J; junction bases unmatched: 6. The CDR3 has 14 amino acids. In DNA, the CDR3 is TGTGCCAGCAGAGAGGGGGCGGTGAAAAACATTCAGTACTTC. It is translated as CASREGAVKNIQYF.

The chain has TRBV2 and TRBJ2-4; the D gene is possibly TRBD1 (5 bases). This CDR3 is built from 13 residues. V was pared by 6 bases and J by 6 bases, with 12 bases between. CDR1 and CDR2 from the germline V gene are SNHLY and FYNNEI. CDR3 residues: CASRGWGGNIQYF. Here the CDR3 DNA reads TGTGCCAGCAGGGGTTGGGGCGGAAACATTCAGTACTTC. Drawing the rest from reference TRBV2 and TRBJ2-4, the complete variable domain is EPEVTQTPSHQVTQMGQEVILRCVPISNHLYFYWYRQILGQKVEFLVSFYNNEISEKSEIFDDQFSVERPDGSNFTLKIRSTKLEDSAMYFCASRGWGGNIQYFGAGTRLSVL.

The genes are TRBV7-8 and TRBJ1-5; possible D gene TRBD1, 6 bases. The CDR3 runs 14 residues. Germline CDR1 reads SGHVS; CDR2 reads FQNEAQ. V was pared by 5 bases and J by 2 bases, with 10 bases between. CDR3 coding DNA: TGTGCCAGCAGCCTTCGACAGGGCAATCAGCCCCAGCATTTT. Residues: CASSLRQGNQPQHF.

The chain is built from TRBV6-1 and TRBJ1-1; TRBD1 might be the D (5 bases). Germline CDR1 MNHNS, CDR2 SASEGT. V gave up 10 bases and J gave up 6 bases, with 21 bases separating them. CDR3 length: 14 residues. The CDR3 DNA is TGTGCCACCGACATCCAAAGGGGCAAAGCTGAAGCTTTCTTT. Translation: CATDIQRGKAEAFF.

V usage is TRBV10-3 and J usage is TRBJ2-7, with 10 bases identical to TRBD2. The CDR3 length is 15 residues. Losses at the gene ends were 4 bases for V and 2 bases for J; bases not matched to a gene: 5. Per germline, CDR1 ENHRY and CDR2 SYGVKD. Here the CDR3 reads CAISALAGATYEQYF. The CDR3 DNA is TGTGCCATCAGTGCCCTAGCGGGGGCCACCTACGAGCAGTACTTC.

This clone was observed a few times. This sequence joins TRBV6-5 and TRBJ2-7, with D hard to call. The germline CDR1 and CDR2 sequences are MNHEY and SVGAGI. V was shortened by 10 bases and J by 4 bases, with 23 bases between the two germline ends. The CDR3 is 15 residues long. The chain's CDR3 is CAIIFKQKAAYEQYF. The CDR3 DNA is TGTGCCATTATTTTCAAGCAGAAGGCGGCATACGAGCAGTACTTC.

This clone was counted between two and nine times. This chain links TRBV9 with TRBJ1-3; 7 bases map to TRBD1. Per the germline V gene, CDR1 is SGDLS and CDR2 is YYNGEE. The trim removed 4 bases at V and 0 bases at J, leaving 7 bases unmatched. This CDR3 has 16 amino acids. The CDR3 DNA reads TGTGCCAGCAGCCCTCGGACAGGAGTCTCTGGAAACACCATATATTTT. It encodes CASSPRTGVSGNTIYF.

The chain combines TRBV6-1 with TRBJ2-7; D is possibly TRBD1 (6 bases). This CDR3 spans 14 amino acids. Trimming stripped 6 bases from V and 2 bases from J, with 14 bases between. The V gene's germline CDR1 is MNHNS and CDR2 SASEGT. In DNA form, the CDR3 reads TGTGCCAGCAGACGACAGGACCTTCCCTACGAGCAGTACTTC. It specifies CASRRQDLPYEQYF.

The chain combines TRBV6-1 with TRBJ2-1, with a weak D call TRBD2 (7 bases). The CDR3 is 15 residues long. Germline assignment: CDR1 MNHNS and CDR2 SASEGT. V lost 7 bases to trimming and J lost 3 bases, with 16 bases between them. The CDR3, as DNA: TGTGCCAGCAACCACAGGGCTAGCGGCTACAATGAGCAGTTCTTC. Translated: CASNHRASGYNEQFF.